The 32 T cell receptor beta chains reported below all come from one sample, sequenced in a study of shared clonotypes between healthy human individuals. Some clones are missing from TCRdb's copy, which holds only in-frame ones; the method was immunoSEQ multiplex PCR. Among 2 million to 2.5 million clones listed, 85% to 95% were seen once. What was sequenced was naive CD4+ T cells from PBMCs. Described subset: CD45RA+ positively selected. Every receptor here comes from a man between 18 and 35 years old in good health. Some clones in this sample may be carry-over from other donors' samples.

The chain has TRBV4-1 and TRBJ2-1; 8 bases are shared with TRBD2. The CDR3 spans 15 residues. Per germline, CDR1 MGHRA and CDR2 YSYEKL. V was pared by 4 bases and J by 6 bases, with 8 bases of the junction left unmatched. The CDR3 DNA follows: TGCGCCAGCAGCCGTCCGGGACTAGGGATCAATGAGCAGTTCTTC. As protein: CASSRPGLGINEQFF.

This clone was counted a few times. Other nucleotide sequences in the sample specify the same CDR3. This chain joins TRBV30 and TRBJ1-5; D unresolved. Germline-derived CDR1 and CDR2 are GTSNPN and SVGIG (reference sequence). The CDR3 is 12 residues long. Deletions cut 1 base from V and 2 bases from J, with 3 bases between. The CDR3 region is CAWSGGNQPQHF. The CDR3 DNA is TGTGCCTGGAGTGGTGGCAATCAGCCCCAGCATTTT.

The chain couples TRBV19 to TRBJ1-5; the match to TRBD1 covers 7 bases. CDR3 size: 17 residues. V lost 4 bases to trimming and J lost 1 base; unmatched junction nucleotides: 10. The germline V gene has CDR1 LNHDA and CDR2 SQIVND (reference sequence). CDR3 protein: CASSTRGQRKSNQPQHF. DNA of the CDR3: TGTGCCAGTAGTACGAGGGGGCAAAGGAAGAGCAATCAGCCCCAGCATTTT.

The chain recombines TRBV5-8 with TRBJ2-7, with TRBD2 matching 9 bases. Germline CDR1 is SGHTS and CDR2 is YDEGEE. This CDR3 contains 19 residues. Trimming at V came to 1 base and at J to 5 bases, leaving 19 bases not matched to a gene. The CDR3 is CASSLLPAVVAGVSNEQYF. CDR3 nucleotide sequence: TGTGCCAGCAGCTTGTTGCCAGCTGTTGTAGCGGGAGTATCTAACGAGCAGTACTTC.

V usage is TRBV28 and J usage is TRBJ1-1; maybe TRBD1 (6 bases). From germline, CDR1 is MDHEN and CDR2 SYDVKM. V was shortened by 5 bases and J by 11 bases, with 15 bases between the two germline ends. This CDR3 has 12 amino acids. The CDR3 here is CASSPRTEAAFF. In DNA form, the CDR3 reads TGTGCCAGCAGTCCACGGACAGAAGCGGCTTTCTTT.

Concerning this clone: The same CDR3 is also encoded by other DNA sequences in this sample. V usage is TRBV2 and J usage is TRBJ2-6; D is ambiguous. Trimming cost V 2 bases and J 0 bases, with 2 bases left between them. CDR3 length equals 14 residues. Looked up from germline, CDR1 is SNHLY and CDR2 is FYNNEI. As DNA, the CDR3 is TGTGCCAGCAGTGAACGCTCTGGGGCCAACGTCCTGACTTTC. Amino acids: CASSERSGANVLTF.

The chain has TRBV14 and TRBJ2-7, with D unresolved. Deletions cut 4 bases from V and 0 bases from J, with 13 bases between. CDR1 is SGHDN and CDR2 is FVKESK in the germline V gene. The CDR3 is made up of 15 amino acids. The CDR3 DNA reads TGTGCCAGCAGCCCCGCCGGCGCACGCTCCTACGAGCAGTACTTC. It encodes CASSPAGARSYEQYF.

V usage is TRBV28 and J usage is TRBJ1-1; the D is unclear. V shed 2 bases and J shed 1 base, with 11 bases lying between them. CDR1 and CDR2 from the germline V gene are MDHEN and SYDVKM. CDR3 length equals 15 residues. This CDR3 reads CASSLVQSWNTEAFF. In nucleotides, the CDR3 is TGTGCCAGCAGTTTAGTCCAGAGCTGGAACACTGAAGCTTTCTTT.

The CDR3: CASRPASGANVLTF. CDR3 sequence (DNA): TGTGCCAGCAGACCAGCGTCTGGGGCCAACGTCCTGACTTTC. The rearrangement links TRBV2 to TRBJ2-6; D unclear. The CDR3 consists of 14 residues. Trimming pared 6 bases from V and 1 base from J, leaving 7 bases between. Germline loops: CDR1 SNHLY, CDR2 FYNNEI.

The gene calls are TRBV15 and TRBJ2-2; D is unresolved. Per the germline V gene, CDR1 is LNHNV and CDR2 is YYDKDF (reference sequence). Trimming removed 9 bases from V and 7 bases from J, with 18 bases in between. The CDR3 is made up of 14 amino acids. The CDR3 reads CATAGPPGFGELFF. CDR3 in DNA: TGTGCCACGGCCGGGCCGCCGGGTTTCGGGGAGCTGTTTTTT.

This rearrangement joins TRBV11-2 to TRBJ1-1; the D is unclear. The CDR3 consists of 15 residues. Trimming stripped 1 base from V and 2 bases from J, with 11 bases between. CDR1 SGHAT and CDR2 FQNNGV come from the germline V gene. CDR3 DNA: TGTGCCAGCAGCTTAGTCCGCGGCTTTAACACTGAAGCTTTCTTT. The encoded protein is CASSLVRGFNTEAFF.

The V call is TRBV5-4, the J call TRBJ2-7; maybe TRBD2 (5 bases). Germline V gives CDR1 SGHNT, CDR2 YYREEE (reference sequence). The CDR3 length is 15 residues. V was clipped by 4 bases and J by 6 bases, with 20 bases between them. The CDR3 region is CASSPLRGSPPEQYF. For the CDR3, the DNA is TGTGCCAGCAGCCCCTTAAGAGGGAGTCCTCCCGAGCAGTACTTC.

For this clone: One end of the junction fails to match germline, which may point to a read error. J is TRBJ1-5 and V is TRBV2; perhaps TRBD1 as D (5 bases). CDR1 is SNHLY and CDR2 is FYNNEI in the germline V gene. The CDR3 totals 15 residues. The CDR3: CASSQAGPFNQPQHF. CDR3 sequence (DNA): TGTGCCAGCAGTCAAGCAGGGCCCTTCAATCAGCCCCAGCATTTT. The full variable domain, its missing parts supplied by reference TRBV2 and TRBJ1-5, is EPEVTQTPSHQVTQMGQEVILRCVPISNHLYFYWYRQILGQKVEFLVSFYNNEISEKSEIFDDQFSVERPDGSNFTLKIRSTKLEDSAMYFCASSQAGPFNQPQHFGDGTRLSIL.

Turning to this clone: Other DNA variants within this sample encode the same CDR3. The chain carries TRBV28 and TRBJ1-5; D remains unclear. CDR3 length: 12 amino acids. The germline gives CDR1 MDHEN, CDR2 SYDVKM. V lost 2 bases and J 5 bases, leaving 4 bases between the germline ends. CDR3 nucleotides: TGTGCCAGCAGTTTACGTGATCAGCCCCAGCATTTT. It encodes CASSLRDQPQHF.

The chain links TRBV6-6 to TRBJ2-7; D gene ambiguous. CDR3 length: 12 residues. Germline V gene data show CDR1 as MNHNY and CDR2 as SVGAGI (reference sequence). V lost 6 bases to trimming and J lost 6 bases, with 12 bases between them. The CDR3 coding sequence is TGTGCCAGCAGCCCATCCTTAGGCGAGCAGTACTTC. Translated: CASSPSLGEQYF.

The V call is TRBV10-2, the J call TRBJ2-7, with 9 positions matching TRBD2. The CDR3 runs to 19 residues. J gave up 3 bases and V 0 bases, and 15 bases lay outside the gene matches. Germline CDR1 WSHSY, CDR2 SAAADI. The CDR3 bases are TGCGCCAGCAGTGAGTCGATCCTGGCTGGCGGGAGGGGAATCTACGAGCAGTACTTC. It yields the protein CASSESILAGGRGIYEQYF.

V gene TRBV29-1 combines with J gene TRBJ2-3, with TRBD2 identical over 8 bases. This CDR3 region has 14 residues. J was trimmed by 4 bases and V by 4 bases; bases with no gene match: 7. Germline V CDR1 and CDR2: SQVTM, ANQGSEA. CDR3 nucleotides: TGCAGCGTTGGGCCAGCGGGAGCCGCAGATACGCAGTATTTT. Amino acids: CSVGPAGAADTQYF.

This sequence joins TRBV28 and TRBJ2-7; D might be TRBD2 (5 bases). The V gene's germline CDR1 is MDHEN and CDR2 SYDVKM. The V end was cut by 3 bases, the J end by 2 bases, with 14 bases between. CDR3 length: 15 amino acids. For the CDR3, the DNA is TGTGCCAGCAGTTTCCCCACCTCCGGGACCTACGAGCAGTACTTC. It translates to CASSFPTSGTYEQYF.

CDR3 in amino acids: CASSSRQGRGKDYGYTF. In DNA, the CDR3 is TGTGCCAGCAGTTCCCGACAGGGGCGCGGGAAAGACTATGGCTACACCTTC. The gene calls are TRBV27 and TRBJ1-2; 8 bases are a match to TRBD1. V gave up 4 bases and J gave up 3 bases; unmatched junction bases: 13. CDR1 is MNHEY and CDR2 is SMNVEV in the germline V gene (reference sequence). The CDR3 has 17 residues.

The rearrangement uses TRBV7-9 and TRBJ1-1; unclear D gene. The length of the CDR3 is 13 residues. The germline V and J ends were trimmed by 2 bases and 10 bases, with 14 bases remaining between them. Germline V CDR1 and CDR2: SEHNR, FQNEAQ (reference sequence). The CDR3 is CASSLIKEMRAFF. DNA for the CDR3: TGTGCCAGCAGCTTAATAAAGGAGATGAGAGCTTTCTTT.

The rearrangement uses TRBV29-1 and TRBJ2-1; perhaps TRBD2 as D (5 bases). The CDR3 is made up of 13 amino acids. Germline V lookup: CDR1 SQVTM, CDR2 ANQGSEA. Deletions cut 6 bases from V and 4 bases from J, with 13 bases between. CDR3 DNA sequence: TGCAGCGTCAAACGAGGAGGATACAATGAGCAGTTCTTC. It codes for CSVKRGGYNEQFF.

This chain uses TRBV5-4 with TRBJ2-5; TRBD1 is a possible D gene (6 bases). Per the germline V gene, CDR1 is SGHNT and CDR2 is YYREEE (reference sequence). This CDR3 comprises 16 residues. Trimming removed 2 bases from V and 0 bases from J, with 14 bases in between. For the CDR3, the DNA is TGTGCCAGCAGCTTAACAGGGTGGGGGTACCAAGAGACCCAGTACTTC. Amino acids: CASSLTGWGYQETQYF.

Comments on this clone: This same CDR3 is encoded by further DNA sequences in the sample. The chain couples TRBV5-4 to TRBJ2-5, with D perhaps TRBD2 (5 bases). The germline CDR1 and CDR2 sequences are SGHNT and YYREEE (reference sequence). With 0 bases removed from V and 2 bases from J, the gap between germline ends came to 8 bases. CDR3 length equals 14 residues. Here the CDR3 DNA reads TGTGCCAGCAGCTTGGCCCGGGGACAAGAGACCCAGTACTTC. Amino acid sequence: CASSLARGQETQYF. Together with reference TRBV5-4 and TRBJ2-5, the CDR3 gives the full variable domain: ETGVTQSPTHLIKTRGQQVTLRCSSQSGHNTVSWYQQALGQGPQFIFQYYREEENGRGNFPPRFSGLQFPNYSSELNVNALELDDSALYLCASSLARGQETQYFGPGTRLLVL.

CDR3 coding DNA: TGTGCCAGCAGCTTGGTAGGGACAGGGGGCTATGGCTACACCTTC. It specifies CASSLVGTGGYGYTF. The chain combines TRBV5-4 with TRBJ1-2; 11 nucleotides match TRBD1. The CDR3 loop spans 15 amino acids. Losses at the gene ends were 0 bases for V and 4 bases for J; bases not matched to a gene: 2. The germline CDR1 and CDR2 sequences are SGHNT and YYREEE (reference sequence).

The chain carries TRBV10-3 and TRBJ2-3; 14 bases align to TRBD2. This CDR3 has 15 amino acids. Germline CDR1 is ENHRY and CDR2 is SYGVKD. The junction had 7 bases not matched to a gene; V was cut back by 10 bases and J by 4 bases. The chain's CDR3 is CATRPGLAGADTQYF. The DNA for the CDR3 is TGTGCCACTCGTCCGGGACTAGCGGGAGCAGATACGCAGTATTTT.

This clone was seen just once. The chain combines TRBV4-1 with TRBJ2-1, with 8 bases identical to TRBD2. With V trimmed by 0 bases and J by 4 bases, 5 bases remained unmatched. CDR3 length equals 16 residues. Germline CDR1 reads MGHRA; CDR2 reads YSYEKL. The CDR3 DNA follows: TGCGCCAGCAGCCAAGATGAGCGGGAGAGTTACAATGAGCAGTTCTTC. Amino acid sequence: CASSQDERESYNEQFF.

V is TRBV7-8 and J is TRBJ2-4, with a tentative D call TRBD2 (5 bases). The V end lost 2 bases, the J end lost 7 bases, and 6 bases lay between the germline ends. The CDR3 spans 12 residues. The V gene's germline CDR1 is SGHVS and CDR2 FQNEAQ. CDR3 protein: CASSLRENIQYF. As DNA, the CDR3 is TGTGCCAGCAGCTTAAGGGAGAACATTCAGTACTTC.

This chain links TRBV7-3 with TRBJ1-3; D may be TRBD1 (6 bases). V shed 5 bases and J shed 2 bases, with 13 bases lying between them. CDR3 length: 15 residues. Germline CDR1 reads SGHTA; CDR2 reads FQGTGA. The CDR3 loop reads CASSPFTGPGNTIYF. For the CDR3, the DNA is TGTGCCAGCAGCCCGTTTACAGGGCCTGGAAACACCATATATTTT.

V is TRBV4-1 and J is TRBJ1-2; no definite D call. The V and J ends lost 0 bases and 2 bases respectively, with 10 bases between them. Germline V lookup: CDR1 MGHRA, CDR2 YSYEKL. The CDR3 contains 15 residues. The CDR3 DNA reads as TGCGCCAGCAGCCAAGATCAGTTCACCAACTATGGCTACACCTTC. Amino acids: CASSQDQFTNYGYTF.

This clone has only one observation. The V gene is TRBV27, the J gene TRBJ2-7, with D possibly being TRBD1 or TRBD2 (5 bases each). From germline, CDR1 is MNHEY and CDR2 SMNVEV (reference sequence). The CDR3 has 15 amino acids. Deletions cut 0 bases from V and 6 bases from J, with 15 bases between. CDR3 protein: CASSLSRQGVGEQYF. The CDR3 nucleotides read TGTGCCAGCAGTTTATCGAGGCAGGGAGTAGGCGAGCAGTACTTC.

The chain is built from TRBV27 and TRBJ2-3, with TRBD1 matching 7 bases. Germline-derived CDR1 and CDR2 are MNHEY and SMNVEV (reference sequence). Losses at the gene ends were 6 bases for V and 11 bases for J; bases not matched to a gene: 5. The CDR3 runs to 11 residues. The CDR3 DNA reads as TGTGCCAGCAGGATGGGGGACAGGCAGTATTTT. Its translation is CASRMGDRQYF.

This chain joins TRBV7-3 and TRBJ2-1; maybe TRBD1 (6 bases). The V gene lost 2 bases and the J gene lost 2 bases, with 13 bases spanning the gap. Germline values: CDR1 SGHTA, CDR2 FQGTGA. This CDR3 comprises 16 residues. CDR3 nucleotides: TGTGCCAGCAGCTTAGGGGGCCTGACTACCTACAATGAGCAGTTCTTC. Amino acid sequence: CASSLGGLTTYNEQFF.